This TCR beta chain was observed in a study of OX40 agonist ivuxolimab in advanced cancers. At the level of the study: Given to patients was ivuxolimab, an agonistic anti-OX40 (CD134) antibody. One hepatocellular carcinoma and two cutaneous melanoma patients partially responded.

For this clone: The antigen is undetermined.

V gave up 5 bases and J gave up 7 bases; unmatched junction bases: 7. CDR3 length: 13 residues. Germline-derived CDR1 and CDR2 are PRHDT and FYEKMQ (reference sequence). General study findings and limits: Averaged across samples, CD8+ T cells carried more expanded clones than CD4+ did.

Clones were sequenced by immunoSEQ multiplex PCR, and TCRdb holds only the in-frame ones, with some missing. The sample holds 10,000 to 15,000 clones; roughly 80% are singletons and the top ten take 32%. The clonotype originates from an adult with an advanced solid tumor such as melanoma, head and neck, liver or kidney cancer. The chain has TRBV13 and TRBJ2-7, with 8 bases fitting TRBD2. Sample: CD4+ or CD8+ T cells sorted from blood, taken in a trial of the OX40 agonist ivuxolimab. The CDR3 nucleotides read TGTGCCAGCAGCCCAGTCCGGGAGGGGGAGCAGTACTTC. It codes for CASSPVREGEQYF.